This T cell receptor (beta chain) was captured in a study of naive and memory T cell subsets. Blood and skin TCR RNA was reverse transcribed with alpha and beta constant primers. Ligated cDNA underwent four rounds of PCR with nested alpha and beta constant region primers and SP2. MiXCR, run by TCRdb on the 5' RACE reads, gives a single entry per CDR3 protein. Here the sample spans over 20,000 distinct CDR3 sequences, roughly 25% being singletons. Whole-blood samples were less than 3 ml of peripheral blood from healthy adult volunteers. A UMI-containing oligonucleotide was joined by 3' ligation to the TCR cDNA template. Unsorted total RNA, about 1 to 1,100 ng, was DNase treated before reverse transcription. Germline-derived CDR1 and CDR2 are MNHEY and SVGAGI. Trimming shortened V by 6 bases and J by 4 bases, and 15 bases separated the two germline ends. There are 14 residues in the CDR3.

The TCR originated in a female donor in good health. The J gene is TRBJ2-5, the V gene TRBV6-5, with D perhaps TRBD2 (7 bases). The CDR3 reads CASSNTGGGETQYF. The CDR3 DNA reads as TGTGCCAGCAGCAATACGGGGGGCGGAGAGACCCAGTACTTC.